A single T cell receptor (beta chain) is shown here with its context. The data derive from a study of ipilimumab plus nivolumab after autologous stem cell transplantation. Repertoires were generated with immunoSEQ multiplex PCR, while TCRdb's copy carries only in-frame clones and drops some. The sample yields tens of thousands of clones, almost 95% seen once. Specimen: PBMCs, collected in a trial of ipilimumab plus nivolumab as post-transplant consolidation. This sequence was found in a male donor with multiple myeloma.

Written as DNA, the CDR3 is TGTGCCAGCAGCCAATACTCCTTTCGAGATACGCAGTATTTT. Amino acid sequence: CASSQYSFRDTQYF. The chain links TRBV7-3 to TRBJ2-3; D not certain. Trimming took off 5 bases at V and 5 bases at J, with 14 bases between the two ends. The germline V gene encodes CDR1 SGHTA and CDR2 FQGTGA. CDR3 length: 14 amino acids.